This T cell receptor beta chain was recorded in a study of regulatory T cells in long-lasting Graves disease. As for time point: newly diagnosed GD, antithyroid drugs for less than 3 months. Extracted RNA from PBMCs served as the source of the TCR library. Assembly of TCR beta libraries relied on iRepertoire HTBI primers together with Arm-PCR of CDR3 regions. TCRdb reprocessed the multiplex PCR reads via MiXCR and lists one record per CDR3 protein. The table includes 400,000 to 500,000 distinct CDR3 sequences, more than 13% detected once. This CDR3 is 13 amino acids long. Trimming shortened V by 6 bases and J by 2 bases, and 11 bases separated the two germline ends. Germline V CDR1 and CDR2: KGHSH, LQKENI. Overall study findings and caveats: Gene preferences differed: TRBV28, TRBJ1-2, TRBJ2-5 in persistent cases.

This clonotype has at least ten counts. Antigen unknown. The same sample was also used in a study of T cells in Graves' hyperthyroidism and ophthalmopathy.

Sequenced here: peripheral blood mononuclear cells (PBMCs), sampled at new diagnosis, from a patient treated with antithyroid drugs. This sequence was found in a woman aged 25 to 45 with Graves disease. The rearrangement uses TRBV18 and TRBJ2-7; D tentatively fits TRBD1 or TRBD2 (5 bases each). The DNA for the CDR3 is TGTGCCAGCTCCCCCGTGGGGGCCTACGAGCAGTACTTC. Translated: CASSPVGAYEQYF.